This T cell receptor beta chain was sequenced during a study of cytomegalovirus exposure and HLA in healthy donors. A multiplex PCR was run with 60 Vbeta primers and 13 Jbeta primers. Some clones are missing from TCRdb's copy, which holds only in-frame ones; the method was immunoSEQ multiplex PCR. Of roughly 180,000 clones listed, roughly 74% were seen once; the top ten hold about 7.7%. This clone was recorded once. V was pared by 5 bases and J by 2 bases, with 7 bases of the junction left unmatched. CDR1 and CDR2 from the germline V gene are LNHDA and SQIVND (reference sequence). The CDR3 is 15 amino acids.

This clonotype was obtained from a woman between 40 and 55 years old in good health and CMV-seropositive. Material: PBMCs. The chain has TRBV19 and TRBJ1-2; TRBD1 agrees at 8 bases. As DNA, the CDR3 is TGTGCCAGTAGTGGTCCCGGGACAGGAAACTATGGCTACACCTTC. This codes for CASSGPGTGNYGYTF.